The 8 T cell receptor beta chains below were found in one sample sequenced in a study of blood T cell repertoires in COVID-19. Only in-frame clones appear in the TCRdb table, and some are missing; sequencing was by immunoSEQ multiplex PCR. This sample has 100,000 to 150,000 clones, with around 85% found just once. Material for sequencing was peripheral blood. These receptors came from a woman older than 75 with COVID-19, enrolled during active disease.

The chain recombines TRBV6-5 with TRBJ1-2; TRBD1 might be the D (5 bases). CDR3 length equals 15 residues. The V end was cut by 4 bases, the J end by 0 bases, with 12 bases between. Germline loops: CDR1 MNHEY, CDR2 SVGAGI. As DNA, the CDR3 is TGTGCCAGCAGTTCGTCAGGGCCGGCTAACTATGGCTACACCTTC. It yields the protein CASSSSGPANYGYTF.

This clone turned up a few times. The DNA for the CDR3 is TGTGCCAGCAGTTTTAGCCTGCCTCTCAACACCGGGGAGCTGTTTTTT. Translated, it gives CASSFSLPLNTGELFF. V is TRBV28 and J is TRBJ2-2; no clear D. Germline V gives CDR1 MDHEN, CDR2 SYDVKM. The CDR3 spans 16 residues. V dropped 3 bases and J dropped 2 bases, with 13 bases sitting between them.

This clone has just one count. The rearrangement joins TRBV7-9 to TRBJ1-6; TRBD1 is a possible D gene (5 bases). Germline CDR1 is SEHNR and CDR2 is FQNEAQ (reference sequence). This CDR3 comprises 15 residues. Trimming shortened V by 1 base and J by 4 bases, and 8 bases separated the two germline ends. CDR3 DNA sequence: TGTGCCAGCAGCTTAGAGGGACTGTATAATTCACCCCTCCACTTT. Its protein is CASSLEGLYNSPLHF.

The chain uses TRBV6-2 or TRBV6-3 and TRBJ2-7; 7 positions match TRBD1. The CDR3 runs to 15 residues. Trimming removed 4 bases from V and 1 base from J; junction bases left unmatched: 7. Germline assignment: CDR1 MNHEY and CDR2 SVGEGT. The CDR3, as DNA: TGTGCCAGCAGTTCAGGGGGTCGAGGTTCCTACGAGCAGTACTTC. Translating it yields CASSSGGRGSYEQYF.

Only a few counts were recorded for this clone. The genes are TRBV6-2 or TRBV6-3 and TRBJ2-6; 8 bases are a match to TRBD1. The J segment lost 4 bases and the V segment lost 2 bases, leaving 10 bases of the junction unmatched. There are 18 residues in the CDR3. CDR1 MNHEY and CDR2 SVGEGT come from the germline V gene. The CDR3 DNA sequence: TGTGCCAGCAGTTACGTTCAGGGGGCGCCGTCCGGGGCCAACGTCCTGACTTTC. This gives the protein CASSYVQGAPSGANVLTF.

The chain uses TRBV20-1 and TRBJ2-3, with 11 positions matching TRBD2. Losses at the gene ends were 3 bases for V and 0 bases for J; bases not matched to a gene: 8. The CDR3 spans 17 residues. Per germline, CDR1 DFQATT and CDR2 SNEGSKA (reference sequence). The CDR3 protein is CSASLGWTSGSTDTQYF. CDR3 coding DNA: TGCAGTGCTAGTTTGGGTTGGACTAGCGGGAGCACAGATACGCAGTATTTT.

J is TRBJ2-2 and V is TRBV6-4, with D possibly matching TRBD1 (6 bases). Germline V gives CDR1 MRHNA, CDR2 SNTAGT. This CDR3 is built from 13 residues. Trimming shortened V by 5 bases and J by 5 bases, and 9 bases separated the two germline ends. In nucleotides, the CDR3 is TGTGCCAGCAGTTCAGGGGTTACCGGGGAGCTGTTTTTT. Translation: CASSSGVTGELFF.

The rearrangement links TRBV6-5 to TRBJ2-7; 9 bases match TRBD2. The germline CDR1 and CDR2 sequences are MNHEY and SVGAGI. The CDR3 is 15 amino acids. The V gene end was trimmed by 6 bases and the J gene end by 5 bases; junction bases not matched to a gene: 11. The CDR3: CASRYASGIRNEQYF. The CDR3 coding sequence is TGTGCCAGCAGATACGCTAGCGGGATTCGCAACGAGCAGTACTTC.